This T cell receptor (beta chain) came from a study of OX40 agonist ivuxolimab in advanced cancers. Study in general: Partial responses occurred in three patients (one hepatocellular carcinoma, two cutaneous melanoma).

The method was immunoSEQ multiplex PCR; TCRdb's version includes in-frame clones alone and lacks a portion of them. This sample has around 98,000 clones; around nine tenths occur once, and the top ten carry under 0.55%. General study results and limits: Averaged across samples, CD8+ T cells carried more expanded clones than CD4+ did. The CD4+ and CD8+ T cells in the blood had expanded clonally by week 6 at 0.1 to 3.0 mg/kg.

Peripheral blood came from all dose cohorts at three timepoints. The CDR3 covers 14 residues. V shed 6 bases and J 0 bases; nucleotides not matched to a gene: 4. CDR1 and CDR2 from the germline V gene are ENHRY and SYGVKD. On this clone: Its target is unknown.

V is TRBV10-3 and J is TRBJ1-1; the match to TRBD1 covers 7 bases. The source material was CD4+ or CD8+ T cells sorted from blood, sampled in a trial of the OX40 agonist ivuxolimab. The receptor was derived from an adult with an advanced solid tumor such as melanoma, head and neck, liver or kidney cancer. The CDR3: CAIRGTVMNTEAFF. The CDR3, as DNA: TGTGCCATCAGGGGGACAGTAATGAACACTGAAGCTTTCTTT.